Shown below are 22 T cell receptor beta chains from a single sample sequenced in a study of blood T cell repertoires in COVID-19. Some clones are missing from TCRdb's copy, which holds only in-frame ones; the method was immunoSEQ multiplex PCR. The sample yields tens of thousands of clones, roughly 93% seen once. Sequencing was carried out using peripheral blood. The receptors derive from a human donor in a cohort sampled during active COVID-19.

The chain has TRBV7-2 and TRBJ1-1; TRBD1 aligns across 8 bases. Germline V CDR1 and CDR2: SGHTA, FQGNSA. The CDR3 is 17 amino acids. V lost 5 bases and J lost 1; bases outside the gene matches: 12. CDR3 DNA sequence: TGTGCCAGCAGCCTAGTAGTGGGGACAGGAGAGAACACTGAAGCTTTCTTT. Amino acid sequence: CASSLVVGTGENTEAFF.

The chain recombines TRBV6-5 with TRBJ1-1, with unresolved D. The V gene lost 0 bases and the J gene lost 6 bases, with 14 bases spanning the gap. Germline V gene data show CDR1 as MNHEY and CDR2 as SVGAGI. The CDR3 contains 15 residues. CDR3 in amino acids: CASSYSKVRVAEAFF. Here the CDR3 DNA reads TGTGCCAGCAGTTACTCGAAGGTGCGGGTGGCTGAAGCTTTCTTT.

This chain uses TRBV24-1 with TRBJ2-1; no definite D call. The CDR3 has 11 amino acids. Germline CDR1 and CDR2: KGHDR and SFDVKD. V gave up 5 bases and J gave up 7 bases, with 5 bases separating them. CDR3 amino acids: CATSARNEQFF. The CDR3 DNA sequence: TGTGCCACCAGTGCGAGGAATGAGCAGTTCTTC.

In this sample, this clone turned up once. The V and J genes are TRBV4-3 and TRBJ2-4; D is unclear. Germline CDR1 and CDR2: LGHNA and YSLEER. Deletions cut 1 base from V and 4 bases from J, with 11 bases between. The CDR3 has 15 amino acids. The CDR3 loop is CASSQGRATKNIQYF. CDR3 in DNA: TGCGCCAGCAGCCAAGGTAGAGCCACTAAAAACATTCAGTACTTC.

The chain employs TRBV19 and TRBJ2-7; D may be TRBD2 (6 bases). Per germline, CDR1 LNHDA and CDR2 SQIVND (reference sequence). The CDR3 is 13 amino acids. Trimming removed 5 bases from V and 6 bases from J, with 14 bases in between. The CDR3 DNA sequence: TGTGCCAGTAGTCCGACCCGGGGGACCGAGCAGTACTTC. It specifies CASSPTRGTEQYF. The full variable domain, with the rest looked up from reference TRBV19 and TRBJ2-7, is DGGITQSPKYLFRKEGQNVTLSCEQNLNHDAMYWYRQDPGQGLRLIYYSQIVNDFQKGDIAEGYSVSREKKESFPLTVTSAQKNPTAFYLCASSPTRGTEQYFGPGTRLTVT.

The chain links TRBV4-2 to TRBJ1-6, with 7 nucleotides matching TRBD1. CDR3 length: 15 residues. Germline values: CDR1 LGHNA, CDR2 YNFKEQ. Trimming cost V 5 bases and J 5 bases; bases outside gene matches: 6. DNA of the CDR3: TGTGCCAGCAGCACTCACAGGGGTAATAATTCACCCCTCCACTTT. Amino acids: CASSTHRGNNSPLHF.

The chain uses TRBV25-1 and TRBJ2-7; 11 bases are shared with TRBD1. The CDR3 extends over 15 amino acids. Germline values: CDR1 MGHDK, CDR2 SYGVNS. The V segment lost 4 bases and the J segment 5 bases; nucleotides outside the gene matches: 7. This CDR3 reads CASSARDRGDHEQYF. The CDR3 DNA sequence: TGTGCCAGCAGTGCGCGGGACAGGGGGGACCACGAGCAGTACTTC.

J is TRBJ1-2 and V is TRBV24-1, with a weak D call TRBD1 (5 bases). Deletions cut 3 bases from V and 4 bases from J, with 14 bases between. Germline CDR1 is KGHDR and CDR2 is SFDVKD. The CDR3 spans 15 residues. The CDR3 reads CATSDAGRGGYGYTF. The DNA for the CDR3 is TGTGCCACCAGTGATGCCGGACGGGGGGGCTATGGCTACACCTTC.

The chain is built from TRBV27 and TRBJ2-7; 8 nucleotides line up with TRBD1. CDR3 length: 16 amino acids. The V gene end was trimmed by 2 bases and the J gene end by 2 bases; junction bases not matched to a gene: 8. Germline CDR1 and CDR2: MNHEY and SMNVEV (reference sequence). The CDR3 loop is CASSLRSGQATYEQYF. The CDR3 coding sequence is TGTGCCAGCAGTTTAAGATCGGGACAGGCCACCTACGAGCAGTACTTC.

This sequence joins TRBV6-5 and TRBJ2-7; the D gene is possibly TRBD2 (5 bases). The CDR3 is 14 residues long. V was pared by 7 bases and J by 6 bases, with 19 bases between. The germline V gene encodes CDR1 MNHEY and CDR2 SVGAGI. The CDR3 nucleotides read TGTGCCAGCACCCGGGGAGCAGGTTACGGCGAGCAGTACTTC. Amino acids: CASTRGAGYGEQYF.

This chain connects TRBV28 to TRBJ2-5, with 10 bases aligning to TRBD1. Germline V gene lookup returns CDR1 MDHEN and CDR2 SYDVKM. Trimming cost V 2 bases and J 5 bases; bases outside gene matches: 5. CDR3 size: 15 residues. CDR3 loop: CASSLRGQGSETQYF. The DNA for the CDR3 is TGTGCCAGCAGTTTAAGGGGACAGGGGTCGGAGACCCAGTACTTC.

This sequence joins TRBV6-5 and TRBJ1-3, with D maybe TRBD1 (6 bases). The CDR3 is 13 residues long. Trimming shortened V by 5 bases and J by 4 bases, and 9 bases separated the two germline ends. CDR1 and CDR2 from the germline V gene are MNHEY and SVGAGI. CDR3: CASSTGLGNTIYF. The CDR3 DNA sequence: TGTGCCAGCAGTACAGGGCTAGGAAACACCATATATTTT.

The CDR3 loop reads CASSSTLEWTGGVHEQYF. CDR3 nucleotides: TGTGCCAGCAGTTCAACCCTCGAATGGACAGGAGGAGTCCACGAGCAGTACTTC. This rearrangement joins TRBV6-2 or TRBV6-3 to TRBJ2-7; 7 bases fit TRBD1. The CDR3 runs to 18 residues. The J segment lost 5 bases and the V segment lost 4 bases, leaving 20 bases of the junction unmatched. Germline CDR1 and CDR2: MNHEY and SVGEGT.

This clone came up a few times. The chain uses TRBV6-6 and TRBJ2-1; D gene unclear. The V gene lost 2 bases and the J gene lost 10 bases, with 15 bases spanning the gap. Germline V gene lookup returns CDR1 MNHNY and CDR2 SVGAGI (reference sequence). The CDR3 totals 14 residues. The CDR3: CASSYAEVRSEQFF. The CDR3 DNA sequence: TGTGCCAGCAGTTACGCCGAGGTAAGGTCGGAGCAGTTCTTC.

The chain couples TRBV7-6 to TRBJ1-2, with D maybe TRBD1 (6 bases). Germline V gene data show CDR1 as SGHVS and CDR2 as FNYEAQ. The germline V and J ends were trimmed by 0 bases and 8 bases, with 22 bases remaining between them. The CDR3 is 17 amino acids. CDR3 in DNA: TGTGCCAGCAGCTTAGCGTTTAAGGCAGGGGCTATCTGGGGCTACACCTTC. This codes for CASSLAFKAGAIWGYTF.

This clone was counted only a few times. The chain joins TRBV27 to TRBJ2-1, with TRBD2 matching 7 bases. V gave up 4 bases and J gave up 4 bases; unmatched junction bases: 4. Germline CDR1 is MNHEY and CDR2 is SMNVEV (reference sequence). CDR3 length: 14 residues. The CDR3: CASSWEGAYNEQFF. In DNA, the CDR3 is TGTGCCAGCAGTTGGGAGGGAGCATACAATGAGCAGTTCTTC.

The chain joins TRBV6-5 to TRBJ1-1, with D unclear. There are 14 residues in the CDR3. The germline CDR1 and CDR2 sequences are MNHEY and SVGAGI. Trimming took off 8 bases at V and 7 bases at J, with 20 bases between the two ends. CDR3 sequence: CASRSERWQDEAFF. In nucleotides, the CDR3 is TGTGCCAGCCGCAGTGAAAGGTGGCAGGATGAAGCTTTCTTT.

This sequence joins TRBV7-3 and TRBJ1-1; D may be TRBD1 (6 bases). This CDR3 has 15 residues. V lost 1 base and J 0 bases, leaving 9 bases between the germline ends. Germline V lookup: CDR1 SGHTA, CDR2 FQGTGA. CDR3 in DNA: TGTGCCAGCAGCTTAAATGGGGACATGAACACTGAAGCTTTCTTT. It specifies CASSLNGDMNTEAFF.

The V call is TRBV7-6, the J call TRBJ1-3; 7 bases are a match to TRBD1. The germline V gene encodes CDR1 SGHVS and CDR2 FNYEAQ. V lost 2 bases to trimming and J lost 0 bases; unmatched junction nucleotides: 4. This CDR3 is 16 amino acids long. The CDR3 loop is CASSLRQGRSGNTIYF. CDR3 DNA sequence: TGTGCCAGCAGCTTACGACAGGGACGCTCTGGAAACACCATATATTTT.

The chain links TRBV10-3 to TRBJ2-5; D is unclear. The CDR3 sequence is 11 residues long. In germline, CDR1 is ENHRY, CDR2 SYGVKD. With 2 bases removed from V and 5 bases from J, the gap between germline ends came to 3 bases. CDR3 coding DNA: TGTGCCATCAGTGAGGAGGAGACCCAGTACTTC. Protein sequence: CAISEEETQYF.

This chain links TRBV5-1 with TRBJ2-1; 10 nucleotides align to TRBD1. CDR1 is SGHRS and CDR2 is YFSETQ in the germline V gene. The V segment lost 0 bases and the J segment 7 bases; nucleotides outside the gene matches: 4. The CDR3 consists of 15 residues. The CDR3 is CASSLDGQGVNEQFF. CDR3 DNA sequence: TGCGCCAGCAGCTTGGATGGACAGGGGGTGAATGAGCAGTTCTTC.

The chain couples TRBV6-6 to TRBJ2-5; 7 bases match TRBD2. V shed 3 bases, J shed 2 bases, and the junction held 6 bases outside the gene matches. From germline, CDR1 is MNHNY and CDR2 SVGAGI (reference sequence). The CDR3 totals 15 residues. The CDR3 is CASSYRASGQETQYF. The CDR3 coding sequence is TGTGCCAGCAGTTATAGGGCTAGCGGACAAGAGACCCAGTACTTC.